The source of this T cell receptor beta chain is a study of shared clonotypes between healthy human individuals. This clone was seen only once. The antigen remains unidentified. Germline values: CDR1 MNHEY, CDR2 SMNVEV (reference sequence). V was pared by 1 base and J by 4 bases, with 3 bases of the junction left unmatched. This CDR3 contains 15 residues. Per the original data handling: Junction-only sequences without quality scores were provided by ImmunoSEQ, so filtering was different. Only in-frame clones appear in the TCRdb table, and some are missing; sequencing was by immunoSEQ multiplex PCR. The DNA gave D and trimming, while V, J and clone size come from that table. The profile shows some 200,000 clones, 65% to 70% of them singletons. Regarding the study as a whole: Clonotypes that were shared across four donors made up roughly 5% of naive CD4 clonotypes.

Source material: memory CD4+ T cells sorted from blood. Documented subset: CD45RA-negative fraction. This sequence was found in a man aged 25-45 years in good health. The chain joins TRBV27 to TRBJ2-2; 7 positions match TRBD2. As DNA, the CDR3 is TGTGCCAGCAGTTTATTGGGGGGGGGCACCGGGGAGCTGTTTTTT. Its protein product is CASSLLGGGTGELFF.